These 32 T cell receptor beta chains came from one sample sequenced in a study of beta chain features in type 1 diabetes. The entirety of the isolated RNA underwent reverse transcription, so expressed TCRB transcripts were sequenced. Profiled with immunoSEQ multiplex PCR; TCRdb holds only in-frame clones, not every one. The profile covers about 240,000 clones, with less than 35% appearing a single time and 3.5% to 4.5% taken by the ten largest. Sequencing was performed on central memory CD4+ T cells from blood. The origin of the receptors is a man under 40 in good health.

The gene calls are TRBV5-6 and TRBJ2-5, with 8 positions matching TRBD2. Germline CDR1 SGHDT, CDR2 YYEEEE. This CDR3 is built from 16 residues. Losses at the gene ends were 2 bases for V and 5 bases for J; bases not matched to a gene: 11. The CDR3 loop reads CASSFYLAGSRETQYF. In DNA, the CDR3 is TGTGCCAGCAGCTTCTATCTAGCGGGCTCTCGGGAGACCCAGTACTTC.

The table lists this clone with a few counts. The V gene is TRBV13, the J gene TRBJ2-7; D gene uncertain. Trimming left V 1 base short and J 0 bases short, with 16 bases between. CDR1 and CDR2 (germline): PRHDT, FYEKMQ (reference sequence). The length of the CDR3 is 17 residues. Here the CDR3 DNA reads TGTGCCAGCAGCTTAGATGGGAAGGCTTCTAGCTCCTACGAGCAGTACTTC. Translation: CASSLDGKASSSYEQYF.

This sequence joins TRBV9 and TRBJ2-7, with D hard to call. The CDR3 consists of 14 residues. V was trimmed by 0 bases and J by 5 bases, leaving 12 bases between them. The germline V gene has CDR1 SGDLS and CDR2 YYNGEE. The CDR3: CASSVGDHLNEQYF. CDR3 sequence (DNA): TGTGCCAGCAGCGTAGGCGACCACCTCAACGAGCAGTACTTC.

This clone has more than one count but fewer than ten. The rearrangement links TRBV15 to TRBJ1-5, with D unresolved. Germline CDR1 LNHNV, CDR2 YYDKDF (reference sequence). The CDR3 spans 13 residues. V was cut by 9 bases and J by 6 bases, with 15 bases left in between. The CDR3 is CATAGGRSQPQHF. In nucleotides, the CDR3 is TGTGCCACGGCAGGTGGGCGAAGTCAGCCCCAGCATTTT.

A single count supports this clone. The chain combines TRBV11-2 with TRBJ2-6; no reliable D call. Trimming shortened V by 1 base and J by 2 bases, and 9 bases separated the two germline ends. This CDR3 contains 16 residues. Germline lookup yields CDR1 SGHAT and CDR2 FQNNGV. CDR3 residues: CASSLGPLAGANVLTF. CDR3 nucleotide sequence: TGTGCCAGCAGCTTAGGTCCCCTCGCTGGGGCCAACGTCCTGACTTTC.

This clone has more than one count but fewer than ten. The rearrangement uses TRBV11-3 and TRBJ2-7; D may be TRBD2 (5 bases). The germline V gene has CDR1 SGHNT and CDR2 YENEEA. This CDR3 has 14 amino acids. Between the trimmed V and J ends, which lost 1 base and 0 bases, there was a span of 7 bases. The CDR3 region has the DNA TGTGCCAGCAGCTTAGGTGGGAGCTCCTACGAGCAGTACTTC. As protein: CASSLGGSSYEQYF.

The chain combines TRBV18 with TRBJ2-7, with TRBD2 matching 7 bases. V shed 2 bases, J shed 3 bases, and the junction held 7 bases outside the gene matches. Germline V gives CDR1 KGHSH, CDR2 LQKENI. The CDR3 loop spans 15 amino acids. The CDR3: CASSPKAGMIYEQYF. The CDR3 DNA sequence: TGTGCCAGCTCACCAAAAGCGGGAATGATCTACGAGCAGTACTTC.

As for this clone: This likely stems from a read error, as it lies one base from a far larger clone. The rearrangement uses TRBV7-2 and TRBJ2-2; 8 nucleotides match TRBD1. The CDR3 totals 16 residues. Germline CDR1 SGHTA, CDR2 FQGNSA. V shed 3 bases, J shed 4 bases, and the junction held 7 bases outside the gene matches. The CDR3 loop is CASSFRPGGSTGELFF. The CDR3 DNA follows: TGTGCCAGCAGCTTCAGGCCAGGGGGCAGCACCGGGGAGCTGTTTTTT.

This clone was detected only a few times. As DNA, the CDR3 is TGCAGCGTGACCGGGATTTCCACAGATACGCAGTATTTT. Translated: CSVTGISTDTQYF. The V and J genes are TRBV29-1 and TRBJ2-3, with D perhaps TRBD2 (5 bases). The CDR3 totals 13 residues. Germline V gives CDR1 SQVTM, CDR2 ANQGSEA. The V gene lost 6 bases and the J gene lost 2 bases, with 12 bases spanning the gap.

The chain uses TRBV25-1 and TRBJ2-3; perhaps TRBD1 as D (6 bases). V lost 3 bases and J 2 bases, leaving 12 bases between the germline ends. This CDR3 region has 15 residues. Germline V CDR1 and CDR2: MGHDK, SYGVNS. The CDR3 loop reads CASSEFRGNTDTQYF. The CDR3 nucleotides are TGTGCCAGCAGTGAGTTCAGGGGCAACACAGATACGCAGTATTTT.

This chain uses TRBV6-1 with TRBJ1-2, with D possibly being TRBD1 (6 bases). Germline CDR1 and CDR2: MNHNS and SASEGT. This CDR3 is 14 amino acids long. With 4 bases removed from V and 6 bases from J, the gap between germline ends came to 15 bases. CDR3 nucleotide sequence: TGTGCCAGCAGTGCCCCATATAAGGGGGATGGCTACACCTTC. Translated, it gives CASSAPYKGDGYTF.

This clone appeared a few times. Written as DNA, the CDR3 is TGTGCCAGCAGCCGACTAGGGTACGAGCAGTACTTC. Translated: CASSRLGYEQYF. This chain connects TRBV13 to TRBJ2-7; D is possibly TRBD2 (6 bases). Germline V CDR1 and CDR2: PRHDT, FYEKMQ (reference sequence). Deletions cut 5 bases from V and 4 bases from J, with 9 bases between. The CDR3 totals 12 residues.

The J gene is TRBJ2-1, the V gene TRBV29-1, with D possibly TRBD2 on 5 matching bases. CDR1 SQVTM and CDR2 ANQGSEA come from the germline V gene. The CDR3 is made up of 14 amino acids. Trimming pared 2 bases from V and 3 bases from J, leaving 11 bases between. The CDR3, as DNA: TGCAGCGTTGAATGGGCAGCGGACTACAATGAGCAGTTCTTC. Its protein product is CSVEWAADYNEQFF.

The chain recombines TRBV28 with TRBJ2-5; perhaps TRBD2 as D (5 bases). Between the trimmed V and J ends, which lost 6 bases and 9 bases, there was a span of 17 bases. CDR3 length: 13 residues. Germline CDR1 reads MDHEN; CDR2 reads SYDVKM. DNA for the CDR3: TGTGCCAGCAGCCTACCCATGTTGAGGGCCCAGTACTTC. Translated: CASSLPMLRAQYF.

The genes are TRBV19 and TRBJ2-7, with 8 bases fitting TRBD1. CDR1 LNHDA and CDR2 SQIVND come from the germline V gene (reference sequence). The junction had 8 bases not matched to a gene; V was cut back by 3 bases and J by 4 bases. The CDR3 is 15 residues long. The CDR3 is CASSIKARGLYEQYF. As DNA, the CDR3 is TGTGCCAGTAGTATTAAAGCCAGGGGGCTTTACGAGCAGTACTTC. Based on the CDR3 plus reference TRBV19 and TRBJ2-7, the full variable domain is DGGITQSPKYLFRKEGQNVTLSCEQNLNHDAMYWYRQDPGQGLRLIYYSQIVNDFQKGDIAEGYSVSREKKESFPLTVTSAQKNPTAFYLCASSIKARGLYEQYFGPGTRLTVT.

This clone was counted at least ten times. The CDR3 reads CASSATGGGNSPLHF. The CDR3 nucleotides are TGTGCCAGCAGCGCCACAGGGGGAGGCAATTCACCCCTCCACTTT. This chain connects TRBV13 to TRBJ1-6; 8 bases fit TRBD1. V shed 5 bases, J shed 7 bases, and the junction held 7 bases outside the gene matches. This CDR3 has 15 amino acids. Germline V gene sequence: CDR1 PRHDT, CDR2 FYEKMQ (reference sequence). The full variable domain, rest sourced from reference TRBV13 and TRBJ1-6, is AAGVIQSPRHLIKEKRETATLKCYPIPRHDTVYWYQQGPGQDPQFLISFYEKMQSDKGSIPDRFSAQQFSDYHSELNMSSLELGDSALYFCASSATGGGNSPLHFGNGTRLTVT.

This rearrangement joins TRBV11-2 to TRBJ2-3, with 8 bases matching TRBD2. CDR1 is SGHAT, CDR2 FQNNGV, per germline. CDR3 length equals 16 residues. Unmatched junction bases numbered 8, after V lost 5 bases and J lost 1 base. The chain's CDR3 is CASSPLSGGRTDTQYF. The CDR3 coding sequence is TGTGCCAGCAGCCCCCTTTCGGGAGGGCGCACAGATACGCAGTATTTT.

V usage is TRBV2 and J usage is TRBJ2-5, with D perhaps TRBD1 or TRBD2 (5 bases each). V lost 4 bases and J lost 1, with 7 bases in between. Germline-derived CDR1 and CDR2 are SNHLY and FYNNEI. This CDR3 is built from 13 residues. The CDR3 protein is CASSGDLQETQYF. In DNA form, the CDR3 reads TGTGCCAGCAGTGGGGACCTCCAAGAGACCCAGTACTTC.

CDR3 amino acids: CASSLGQGANEQYF. The CDR3 DNA reads TGTGCCAGCAGTCTTGGACAGGGGGCAAACGAGCAGTACTTC. This chain connects TRBV28 to TRBJ2-7; TRBD1 agrees at 11 bases. Trimming cost V 5 bases and J 5 bases; bases outside gene matches: 5. The CDR3 runs 14 residues. Per the germline V gene, CDR1 is MDHEN and CDR2 is SYDVKM.

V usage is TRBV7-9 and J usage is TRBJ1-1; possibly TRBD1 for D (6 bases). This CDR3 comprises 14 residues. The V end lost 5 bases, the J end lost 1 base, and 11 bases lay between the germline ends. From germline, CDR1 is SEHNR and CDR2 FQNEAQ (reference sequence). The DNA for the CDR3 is TGTGCCAGCAGCACGCGACAGGAGAACACTGAAGCTTTCTTT. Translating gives CASSTRQENTEAFF.

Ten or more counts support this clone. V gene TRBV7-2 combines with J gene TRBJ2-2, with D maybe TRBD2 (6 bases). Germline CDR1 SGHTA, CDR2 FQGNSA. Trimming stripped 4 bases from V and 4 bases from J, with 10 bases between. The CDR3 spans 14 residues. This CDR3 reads CASSSPGLTGELFF. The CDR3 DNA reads TGTGCCAGCAGCTCTCCGGGACTCACCGGGGAGCTGTTTTTT.

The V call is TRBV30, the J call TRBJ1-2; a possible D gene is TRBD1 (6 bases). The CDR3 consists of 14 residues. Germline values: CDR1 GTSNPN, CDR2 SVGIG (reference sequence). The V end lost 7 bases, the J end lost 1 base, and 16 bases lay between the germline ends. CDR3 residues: CASLNREFNYGYTF. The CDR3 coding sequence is TGTGCCTCCCTAAACAGGGAGTTTAACTATGGCTACACCTTC.

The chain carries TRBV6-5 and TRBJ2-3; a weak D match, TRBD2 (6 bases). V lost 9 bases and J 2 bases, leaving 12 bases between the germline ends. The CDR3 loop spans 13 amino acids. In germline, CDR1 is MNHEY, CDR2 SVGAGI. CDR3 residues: CASQGGFTDTQYF. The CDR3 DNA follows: TGTGCCAGTCAAGGAGGGTTCACAGATACGCAGTATTTT.

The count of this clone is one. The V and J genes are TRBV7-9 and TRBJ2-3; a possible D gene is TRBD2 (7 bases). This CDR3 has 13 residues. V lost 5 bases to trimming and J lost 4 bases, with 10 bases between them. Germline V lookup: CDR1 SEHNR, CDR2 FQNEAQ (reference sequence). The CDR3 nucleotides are TGTGCCAGCAGCCCGGGGGGCGCAGATACGCAGTATTTT. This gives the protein CASSPGGADTQYF.

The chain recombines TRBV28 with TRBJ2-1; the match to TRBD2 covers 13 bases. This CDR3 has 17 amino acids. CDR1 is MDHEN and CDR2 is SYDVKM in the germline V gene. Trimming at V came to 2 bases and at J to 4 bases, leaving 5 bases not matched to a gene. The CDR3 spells CASSLVTSGRLYNEQFF. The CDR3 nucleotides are TGTGCCAGCAGTTTAGTGACTAGCGGGAGGTTATACAATGAGCAGTTCTTC.

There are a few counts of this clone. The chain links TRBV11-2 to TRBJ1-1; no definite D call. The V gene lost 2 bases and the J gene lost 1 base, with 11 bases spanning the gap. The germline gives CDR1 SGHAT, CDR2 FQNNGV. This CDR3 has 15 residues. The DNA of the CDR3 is TGTGCCAGCAGCTTACCGGTAACAGAGAACACTGAAGCTTTCTTT. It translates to CASSLPVTENTEAFF.

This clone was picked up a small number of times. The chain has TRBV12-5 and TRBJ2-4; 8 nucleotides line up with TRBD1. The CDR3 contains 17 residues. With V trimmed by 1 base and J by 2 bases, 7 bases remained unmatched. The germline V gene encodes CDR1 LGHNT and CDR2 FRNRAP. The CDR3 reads CASGLAYQGATKNIQYF. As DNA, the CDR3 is TGTGCTAGTGGTTTGGCCTATCAGGGGGCGACCAAAAACATTCAGTACTTC.

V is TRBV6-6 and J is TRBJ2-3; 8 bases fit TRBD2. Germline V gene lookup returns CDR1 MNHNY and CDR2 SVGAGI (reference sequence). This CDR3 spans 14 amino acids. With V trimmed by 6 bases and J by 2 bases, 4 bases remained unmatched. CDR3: CASSRTSYTDTQYF. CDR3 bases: TGTGCCAGCAGCCGGACTAGCTACACAGATACGCAGTATTTT.

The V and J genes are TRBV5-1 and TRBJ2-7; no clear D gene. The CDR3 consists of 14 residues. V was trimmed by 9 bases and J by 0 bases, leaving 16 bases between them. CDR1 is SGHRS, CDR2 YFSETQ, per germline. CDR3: CATTTGPGSYEQYF. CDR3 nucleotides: TGCGCCACCACCACGGGTCCAGGCTCCTACGAGCAGTACTTC. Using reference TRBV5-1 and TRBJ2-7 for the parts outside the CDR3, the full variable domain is KAGVTQTPRYLIKTRGQQVTLSCSPISGHRSVSWYQQTPGQGLQFLFEYFSETQRNKGNFPGRFSGRQFSNSRSEMNVSTLELGDSALYLCATTTGPGSYEQYFGPGTRLTVT.

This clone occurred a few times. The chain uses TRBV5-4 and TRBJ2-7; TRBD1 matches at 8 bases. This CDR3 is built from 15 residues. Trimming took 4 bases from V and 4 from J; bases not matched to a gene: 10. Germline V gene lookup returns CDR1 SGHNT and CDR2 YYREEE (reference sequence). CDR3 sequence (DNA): TGTGCCAGCAGCCCCCCAGCAGGGGGCAGTTACGAGCAGTACTTC. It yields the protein CASSPPAGGSYEQYF.

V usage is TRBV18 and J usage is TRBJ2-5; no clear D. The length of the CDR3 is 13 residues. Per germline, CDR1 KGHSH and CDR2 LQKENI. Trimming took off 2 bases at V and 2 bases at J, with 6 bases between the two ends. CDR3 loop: CASSPGVQETQYF. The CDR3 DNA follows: TGTGCCAGCTCACCAGGGGTTCAAGAGACCCAGTACTTC.

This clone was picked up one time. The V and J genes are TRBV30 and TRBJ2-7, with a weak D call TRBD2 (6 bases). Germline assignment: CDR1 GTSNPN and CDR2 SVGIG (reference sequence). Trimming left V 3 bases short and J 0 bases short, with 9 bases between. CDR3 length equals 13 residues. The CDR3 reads CAWSRGTSYEQYF. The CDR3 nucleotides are TGTGCCTGGAGCCGCGGGACCTCCTACGAGCAGTACTTC.